The 15 T cell receptor beta chains in this list originate from one sample, sequenced in a study of early T cells in non-severe SARS-CoV-2 infection. TCRdb used MiXCR to reprocess the 5' RACE reads, holding one entry per CDR3 protein. The sample holds some 78,000 distinct CDR3 sequences, roughly 13% seen once. Sequenced: whole blood. All receptors come from an adult who was a healthcare worker with PCR-confirmed SARS-CoV-2 infection or an uninfected control (not recorded which).

The chain carries TRBV18 and TRBJ2-5; D uncertain. The CDR3 is 14 residues long. Trimming removed 3 bases from V and 5 bases from J, with 13 bases in between. Germline values: CDR1 KGHSH, CDR2 LQKENI. DNA of the CDR3: TGTGCCAGCTCACCCACTGGGGTCGGGGAGACCCAGTACTTC. Encoded protein: CASSPTGVGETQYF.

The genes are TRBV4-1 and TRBJ2-7, with 10 bases aligning to TRBD2. The CDR3 length is 15 residues. Germline V gene data show CDR1 as MGHRA and CDR2 as YSYEKL. The junction had 2 bases not matched to a gene; V was cut back by 2 bases and J by 1 base. The CDR3 is CASSQTSGMSYEQYF. In DNA form, the CDR3 reads TGCGCCAGCAGCCAAACTAGCGGGATGTCCTACGAGCAGTACTTC.

There are many counts of this clonotype. The chain joins TRBV18 to TRBJ1-6; 8 positions agree with TRBD1. This CDR3 is built from 14 residues. V was clipped by 5 bases and J by 7 bases; unmatched bases: 4. CDR1 is KGHSH and CDR2 is LQKENI in the germline V gene. CDR3 residues: CASSGDRQNSPLHF. CDR3 nucleotide sequence: TGTGCCAGCTCAGGGGACAGGCAAAATTCACCCCTCCACTTT.

Concerning this clonotype itself: One base away lies a much larger clone, so this may be a sequencing read error. The V call is TRBV20-1, the J call TRBJ1-1; D is undetermined. The CDR3 is made up of 13 amino acids. The germline CDR1 and CDR2 sequences are DFQATT and SNEGSKA (reference sequence). The CDR3 DNA follows: TGCAGTGCCTACCGTACACAGAACACTGGAGCTTTCTTT. It encodes CSAYRTQNTGAFF.

This clonotype was counted only a few times. V and J are TRBV15 and TRBJ1-1, with TRBD1 as a possible D gene (5 bases). The V end lost 1 base, the J end lost 6 bases, and 12 bases lay between the germline ends. The germline CDR1 and CDR2 sequences are LNHNV and YYDKDF (reference sequence). The CDR3 extends over 14 amino acids. CDR3 sequence reads: CATSRVGPGAEAFF. The DNA for the CDR3 is TGTGCCACCAGCAGAGTGGGGCCCGGCGCTGAAGCTTTCTTT. Combining the CDR3 with reference TRBV15 and TRBJ1-1 gives the whole variable domain DAMVIQNPRYQVTQFGKPVTLSCSQTLNHNVMYWYQQKSSQAPKLLFHYYDKDFNNEADTPDNFQSRRPNTSFCFLDIRSPGLGDTAMYLCATSRVGPGAEAFFGQGTRLTVV.

In its sample, this clonotype was seen a few times. This chain uses TRBV7-8 with TRBJ2-2; D is tentatively TRBD1 or TRBD2 (5 bases each). The CDR3 has 17 residues. The V end was cut by 6 bases, the J end by 0 bases, with 17 bases between. The germline V gene has CDR1 SGHVS and CDR2 FQNEAQ. In nucleotides, the CDR3 is TGTGCCAGCAGGACCGCCGGGGCTAGAACGAACACCGGGGAGCTGTTTTTT. This sequence encodes CASRTAGARTNTGELFF.

This clonotype was seen repeatedly, ten times or more. The chain has TRBV20-1 and TRBJ1-1; 7 bases align to TRBD1. The CDR3 is made up of 15 amino acids. Germline assignment: CDR1 DFQATT and CDR2 SNEGSKA (reference sequence). Unmatched junction bases numbered 10, after V lost 3 bases and J lost 3 bases. CDR3 in DNA: TGCAGTGCTAGGGAGATACGGCAGGGGGACACTGAAGCTTTCTTT. Translation gives CSAREIRQGDTEAFF.

This clonotype came up many times. This sequence joins TRBV7-6 and TRBJ2-5; the D is unclear. V was clipped by 1 base and J by 2 bases, with 5 bases between them. Germline V gene data show CDR1 as SGHVS and CDR2 as FNYEAQ. This CDR3 region has 13 residues. CDR3 protein: CASSLGRQETQYF. The CDR3, as DNA: TGTGCCAGCAGCTTAGGCAGACAAGAGACCCAGTACTTC. Full variable domain (missing parts from reference TRBV7-6 and TRBJ2-5): GAGVSQSPRYKVTKRGQDVALRCDPISGHVSLYWYRQALGQGPEFLTYFNYEAQQDKSGLPNDRFSAERPEGSISTLTIQRTEQRDSAMYRCASSLGRQETQYFGPGTRLLVL.

This clonotype occurred a few times. The gene calls are TRBV30 and TRBJ1-1; tentatively, D is TRBD1 (5 bases). CDR1 is GTSNPN, CDR2 SVGIG, per germline (reference sequence). The CDR3 runs to 17 residues. The germline V and J ends were trimmed by 2 bases and 0 bases, with 19 bases remaining between them. CDR3 region: CAWSSGAAALMNTEAFF. The CDR3 DNA sequence: TGTGCCTGGAGTAGCGGGGCAGCCGCCCTTATGAACACTGAAGCTTTCTTT.

This clonotype has a count of ten or more. J is TRBJ1-1 and V is TRBV20-1; perhaps TRBD1 as D (5 bases). This CDR3 spans 13 amino acids. Germline V gene lookup returns CDR1 DFQATT and CDR2 SNEGSKA (reference sequence). For the CDR3, the DNA is TGCAGGAGCTCTGGGGGGACGGGCACTGAAGCTTTCTTT. It codes for CRSSGGTGTEAFF.

This clonotype was seen ten or more times. This sequence joins TRBV18 and TRBJ2-7; 11 nucleotides line up with TRBD1. V lost 2 bases, J lost 6 bases, and 3 bases stayed unmatched. The CDR3 is 14 residues long. Looked up from germline, CDR1 is KGHSH and CDR2 is LQKENI. The CDR3 protein is CASSPYGTGGEQYF. DNA of the CDR3: TGTGCCAGCTCACCATACGGGACAGGGGGCGAGCAGTACTTC.

At least ten counts were recorded for this clonotype. V and J are TRBV5-1 and TRBJ2-2; D is perhaps TRBD1 (6 bases). This CDR3 is 19 amino acids long. V gave up 0 bases and J gave up 0 bases, with 18 bases separating them. CDR1 is SGHRS and CDR2 is YFSETQ in the germline V gene. CDR3 in amino acids: CASSLAGWDTATNTGELFF. The CDR3 DNA sequence: TGCGCCAGCAGCTTGGCCGGGTGGGACACAGCGACGAACACCGGGGAGCTGTTTTTT.

The gene calls are TRBV5-1 and TRBJ2-2; the D is unclear. Germline values: CDR1 SGHRS, CDR2 YFSETQ. The CDR3 has 15 amino acids. With 1 base removed from V and 1 base from J, the gap between germline ends came to 8 bases. The CDR3 DNA sequence: TGCGCCAGCAGCTTGTATCCGATGAACACCGGGGAGCTGTTTTTT. This sequence encodes CASSLYPMNTGELFF.

As concerns this clonotype: A much bigger clone sits one base away, suggesting this may be a read error. The chain links TRBV3-1 to TRBJ2-1, with D possibly being TRBD2 (5 bases). Looked up from germline, CDR1 is LGHDT and CDR2 is YNNKEL (reference sequence). This CDR3 spans 17 amino acids. The V end was cut by 1 base, the J end by 0 bases, with 13 bases between. In DNA form, the CDR3 reads TGTGCCAGCAGCCAAGGGGTAGCGCGGAGCTCCTACAATGAGCAGTTCTTC. Translation: CASSQGVARSSYNEQFF.

The chain is built from TRBV20-1 and TRBJ1-1, with TRBD1 matching 7 bases. The germline V gene encodes CDR1 DFQATT and CDR2 SNEGSKA (reference sequence). Trimming removed 3 bases from V and 1 base from J; junction bases left unmatched: 5. This CDR3 spans 14 amino acids. Here the CDR3 reads CSARRQGGNTEAFF. For the CDR3, the DNA is TGCAGTGCTAGGAGACAGGGCGGGAACACTGAAGCTTTCTTT.